This T cell receptor beta chain is from a study of shared clonotypes between healthy human individuals. Whole-study findings and limits: Compared with clonotypes that all four donors shared, non-shared clonotypes had lower generation probabilities.

The CDR3 has 12 residues. Germline V lookup: CDR1 SQVTM, CDR2 ANQGSEA. The germline V and J ends were trimmed by 6 bases and 3 bases, with 8 bases remaining between them. Memory CD4+ cells were the fraction left after CD45RA+ naive selection. About this clone: Its matching antigen is unknown.

In the sorted-subset replicate PCRs, approximately 200 ng DNA, 25,000 to 35,000 T cell genomes, was used. In the study's own analysis: Because ImmunoSEQ provided only junction sequences with no quality scores, the filtering differed. The data were produced by immunoSEQ multiplex PCR, yet TCRdb's version contains in-frame clones alone and is incomplete. V and J calls and clone size are those listed in that table; D and trimming were worked out from the DNA. The sample shows 2 million to 2.5 million clones, 95% of them seen only once. The source material was naive CD4+ T cells sorted from blood. Subset of the sample: CD45RA+ positively selected. This TCR came from a young man in good health. V and J are TRBV29-1 and TRBJ2-2; D not certain. CDR3 protein: CSVAKDTGELFF. In nucleotides, the CDR3 is TGCAGCGTCGCGAAGGACACCGGGGAGCTGTTTTTT.